A selection of T cell receptor beta chains follows, all from one sample in a study of CD8 T cells in Susac syndrome. Each CDR3 protein gets one entry after TCRdb re-called the immunoSEQ multiplex PCR reads with MiXCR. There are 110,000 or so distinct CDR3 sequences in the sample; 92% occur only once, and 0.12% lies in the top ten. The sample taken for sequencing was CD8+ T cells from PBMCs. The receptors originated from a human donor in good health. CDR3s include the opening cysteine and the closing phenylalanine or tryptophan. D genes are given only for firm matches. Not all rows give a size; the values are once, few, many and, for expanded clones, a class.

TRBV6-5	15	-	TRBJ1-4	TRBD1	TGTGCCAGCAGTACTACAGGGGTGGGGGCTGAAAAACTGTTTTTT	CASSTTGVGAEKLFF
TRBV29-1	13	-	TRBJ1-1	-	TGCAGCGTTGCCGAGACGGAGAACACTGAAGCTTTCTTT	CSVAETENTEAFF
TRBV29-1	11	-	TRBJ2-5	-	TGCAGCGTTCAGGGGGGCGAGACCCAGTACTTC	CSVQGGETQYF
TRBV20-1	13	-	TRBJ1-5	-	TGCAGTGTCCAAGGAAAGAGCAATCAGCCCCAGCATTTT	CSVQGKSNQPQHF
TRBV7-2	15	-	TRBJ1-3	-	TGTGCCAGCAGCAAACAGGGTATAGATGGAAACACCATATATTTT	CASSKQGIDGNTIYF
TRBV14	14	-	TRBJ2-7	TRBD1	TGTGCCAGCAGCCAAGGAGGGGGCCTGGGCGAGCAGTACTTC	CASSQGGGLGEQYF
TRBV6-2/TRBV6-3	18	once	TRBJ2-2	TRBD1	TGTGCCAGCAATCAAATACAACCGGACAGGGGGAAGACCGGGGAGCTGTTTTTT	CASNQIQPDRGKTGELFF
TRBV7-8	15	-	TRBJ2-7	-	TGTGCCAGCAGCTTAGAACTAGCTGGTTCCTACGAGCAGTACTTC	CASSLELAGSYEQYF
TRBV7-3	15	-	TRBJ2-3	-	TGTGCCAGCAGCGCCGACAGGCCTAGCACAGATACGCAGTATTTT	CASSADRPSTDTQYF
TRBV20-1	13	-	TRBJ2-5	TRBD2	TGCAGTACTAGCGGGGGGGCCCAAGAGACCCAGTACTTC	CSTSGGAQETQYF
TRBV7-9	14	-	TRBJ2-1	-	TGTGCCAGCAGCCCAGCCGCCGGTTACAATGAGCAGTTCTTC	CASSPAAGYNEQFF
TRBV7-2	15	-	TRBJ1-2	-	TGTGCCAGCAGCTTAGACCGGGGCGACAGCTATGGCTACACCTTC	CASSLDRGDSYGYTF
TRBV29-1	14	-	TRBJ2-7	TRBD1	TGCAGCGTTGATTCCGACAGGGGGTCTTACGAGCAGTACTTC	CSVDSDRGSYEQYF
TRBV6-5	19	-	TRBJ2-1	TRBD2	TGTGCCAGCAGTTACAGTGCGATTGGCGGGAGGGCCTCTAGCAATGAGCAGTTCTTC	CASSYSAIGGRASSNEQFF
TRBV5-1	15	-	TRBJ1-2	TRBD1	TGCGCCAGCAGCTTGGACCCGGGACAGCCTTATGGCTACACCTTC	CASSLDPGQPYGYTF
TRBV7-2	17	-	TRBJ2-2	-	TGTGCCAGCAGCTTAGGGCACTCTAGCGCACACACCGGGGAGCTGTTTTTT	CASSLGHSSAHTGELFF
TRBV15	15	once	TRBJ2-2	-	TGTGCCACCAGCAGAGATCCATTAGCACCCGGGGAGCTGTTTTTT	CATSRDPLAPGELFF
TRBV12-5	14	once	TRBJ1-6	-	TGTGCTAGTGGCGGGGGATCCTATAATTCACCCCTCCACTTT	CASGGGSYNSPLHF
TRBV18	14	-	TRBJ2-5	-	TGTGCCAGCTCACGCGACAGATTGGAAGAGACCCAGTACTTC	CASSRDRLEETQYF
TRBV7-2	16	-	TRBJ2-2	TRBD2	TGTGCCAGCAGCTTTGTCTGGCGGGAGGGTCCCGGGGAGCTGTTTTTT	CASSFVWREGPGELFF
TRBV7-2	17	-	TRBJ1-1	-	TGTGCCAGCAGCTTGTTTCATACGGAGAGGAGGAACACTGAAGCTTTCTTT	CASSLFHTERRNTEAFF
TRBV11-2	16	-	TRBJ1-4	-	TGTGCCAGCAGCCATCAACAGGGATGGTCTAATGAAAAACTGTTTTTT	CASSHQQGWSNEKLFF
TRBV7-2	13	-	TRBJ2-3	-	TGTGCCAGCACCTTGGGTCCCACAGATACGCAGTATTTT	CASTLGPTDTQYF
TRBV12-3/TRBV12-4	15	-	TRBJ2-1	TRBD2	TGTGCCAGCAGTCAACTAGCGGGAGTCCACAATGAGCAGTTCTTC	CASSQLAGVHNEQFF
TRBV7-3	15	-	TRBJ2-1	-	TGTGCCAGCAGCTTAATGTCCGACACCTACAATGAGCAGTTCTTC	CASSLMSDTYNEQFF
TRBV20-1	16	-	TRBJ1-2	-	TGCAGTGCTAGAGATCGGACGGAAGCTAGAAACTATGGCTACACCTTC	CSARDRTEARNYGYTF
TRBV7-9	14	-	TRBJ2-7	TRBD1	TGTGCCAGCAGCTTAGACAGGGGGGAACACGAGCAGTACTTC	CASSLDRGEHEQYF
TRBV6-2/TRBV6-3	19	once	TRBJ2-5	TRBD2	TGTGCCAGCAGTTCCCTCTCGGGACGCCGGGGGGGCCCGACAGAGACCCAGTACTTC	CASSSLSGRRGGPTETQYF
TRBV29-1	12	-	TRBJ1-2	-	TGCAGCGTTGAAGATCTTCCTGCGAGCTACACCTTC	CSVEDLPASYTF
TRBV7-8	14	-	TRBJ1-1	-	TGTGCCAGCAGCATCACAATTGGGCGTACTGAAGCTTTCTTT	CASSITIGRTEAFF
TRBV6-2/TRBV6-3	14	-	TRBJ2-7	TRBD2	TGTGCCAGCAGACCTCCGGGACTACCCTACGAGCAGTACTTC	CASRPPGLPYEQYF
TRBV29-1	12	-	TRBJ1-2	-	TGCAGCGCGGTCGAGACAGCCTATGGCTACACCTTC	CSAVETAYGYTF
TRBV7-9	13	-	TRBJ1-1	-	TGTGCCAGCACCGCCGGGTGGAACACTGAAGCTTTCTTT	CASTAGWNTEAFF
TRBV4-1	14	-	TRBJ2-7	-	TGCGCCAGCAGCCTCCGGGACGGAGCCTACGAGCAGTACTTC	CASSLRDGAYEQYF
TRBV6-2/TRBV6-3	19	-	TRBJ2-3	-	TGTGCCAGCAGTTACTCGAAACTAATGCTTGTCGAAGAAGTAGATACGCAGTATTTT	CASSYSKLMLVEEVDTQYF
TRBV2	16	few	TRBJ1-5	-	TGTGCCAGCAGTGAAGGGGGGCGCCGGAGCAATCAGCCCCAGCATTTT	CASSEGGRRSNQPQHF
TRBV10-3	12	once	TRBJ2-5	-	TGTGCCATCGGACCCGAGCCGGAGACCCAGTACTTC	CAIGPEPETQYF
TRBV20-1	17	-	TRBJ1-5	TRBD1	TGCAGTGCCCCCGACAGGGGGTTACGATTTAGCAATCAGCCCCAGCATTTT	CSAPDRGLRFSNQPQHF
TRBV11-1	20	-	TRBJ2-1	TRBD2	TGTGCCAGCAGCTTAGTCGGTCTAGCGGGGGGGCCGGGATCCTACAATGAGCAGTTCTTC	CASSLVGLAGGPGSYNEQFF
TRBV7-3	14	-	TRBJ1-2	-	TGTGCCAGCAGGCTCAATGGTTCCGACTGTGGCTACACCTTC	CASRLNGSDCGYTF
TRBV6-2/TRBV6-3	13	-	TRBJ1-1	-	TGTGCCAGCAGTTACTCTCTGGGGACTGAAGCTTTCTTT	CASSYSLGTEAFF
TRBV5-1	14	-	TRBJ2-1	-	TGCGCCAGCAGCTTGGAACCCCCACCGGAGGAGCAGTTCTTC	CASSLEPPPEEQFF
TRBV5-1	15	-	TRBJ2-5	-	TGCGCCAGCAGCTTGGTGGGGGAGTACCAAGAGACCCAGTACTTC	CASSLVGEYQETQYF
TRBV20-1	14	-	TRBJ2-3	TRBD2	TGCAGTGCCAAGACTAGCGGAAGCACAGATACGCAGTATTTT	CSAKTSGSTDTQYF
TRBV7-9	15	-	TRBJ2-5	TRBD2	TGTGCCAGCAGCTTGACTAGCGGGTACCAAGAGACCCAGTACTTC	CASSLTSGYQETQYF
TRBV7-2	15	-	TRBJ2-7	-	TGTGCCAGCAGCTTAGACAGGGAAACATCCTACGAGCAGTACTTC	CASSLDRETSYEQYF
TRBV6-2/TRBV6-3	12	-	TRBJ2-3	-	TGTGCCAGCAGTTACTCGATAGATACGCAGTATTTT	CASSYSIDTQYF
TRBV15	17	-	TRBJ2-4	-	TGTGCCACCAGCAGCACCTGGGGAGACCTAGCCAAAAACATTCAGTACTTC	CATSSTWGDLAKNIQYF
TRBV19	12	-	TRBJ1-6	-	TGTGCCAGTAGTATAGAACGGGGACCCCTCCACTTT	CASSIERGPLHF
TRBV6-5	18	-	TRBJ2-6	-	TGTGCCAGCAGTTACCTCCTCGGATTTTCTGCGGGGGCCAACGTCCTGACTTTC	CASSYLLGFSAGANVLTF
TRBV11-2	15	-	TRBJ2-3	-	TGTGCCAGCAGCTTGCAAATGTTCACTTCGGATACGCAGTATTTT	CASSLQMFTSDTQYF
TRBV20-1	13	few	TRBJ1-5	-	TGCAGTGCTAGTGGGCAGGGGAATCAGCCCCAGCATTTT	CSASGQGNQPQHF
TRBV13	12	-	TRBJ2-7	-	TGTACCAGCAACCATGGTGGGAACGAGCAGTACTTC	CTSNHGGNEQYF
TRBV4-2	17	-	TRBJ2-5	TRBD2	TGTGCCAGCAGCCAAGGACTAGCGGGAGTTATTGGAGAGACCCAGTACTTC	CASSQGLAGVIGETQYF
TRBV7-3	13	-	TRBJ2-2	-	TGTGCCAGCAGCTTAAGTATGGCCGGGGAGCTGTTTTTT	CASSLSMAGELFF
TRBV5-4	14	-	TRBJ1-2	TRBD1	TGTGCCAGCAGCTCGGGACAGCTCAACTATGGCTACACCTTC	CASSSGQLNYGYTF
TRBV29-1	14	-	TRBJ2-2	TRBD1	TGCAGCGTTGGACAGGGCATTAACACCGGGGAGCTGTTTTTT	CSVGQGINTGELFF
TRBV19	12	-	TRBJ2-7	-	TGTGCCAGTGGCTCCGGGTCCTACGAGCAGTACTTC	CASGSGSYEQYF
TRBV13	18	-	TRBJ2-3	TRBD2	TGTGCCAGCAGCGGACCCTCTGGCGGGGGGTTCCTCCGTGACGCGCAGTATTTT	CASSGPSGGGFLRDAQYF